This entry lists 6 T cell receptor beta chains sequenced from one sample in a study of beta chain features in type 1 diabetes. The authors reverse transcribed all of the isolated RNA, so sequencing captured expressed TCRB transcripts. Profiled with immunoSEQ multiplex PCR; TCRdb holds only in-frame clones, not every one. This table holds 250,000 to 300,000 clones, around an eighth found once. Study-level findings and limits: Within each of all four CD4+ subsets, Type 1 diabetes patients had TCRB CDR3s that were moderately but significantly shorter.

These TCRs' antigens remain unknown. Sample: naive CD4+ T cells from blood. These receptors were obtained from a man aged 25-40 years with type 1 diabetes.

The chain couples TRBV27 to TRBJ2-7; 7 nucleotides agree with TRBD1. With 6 bases clipped from V and 3 bases from J, the junction kept 5 bases outside the gene matches. This CDR3 spans 13 amino acids. The V gene's germline CDR1 is MNHEY and CDR2 SMNVEV (reference sequence). The CDR3 reads CASSRDRHYEQYF. CDR3 nucleotides: TGTGCCAGCAGCCGGGACAGACACTACGAGCAGTACTTC.

The sample holds a few counts of this clone. V gene TRBV6-6 combines with J gene TRBJ1-2; D possibly corresponds to TRBD1 (6 bases). Germline V gene data show CDR1 as MNHNY and CDR2 as SVGAGI (reference sequence). The CDR3 extends over 11 amino acids. Trimming removed 5 bases from V and 11 bases from J, with 12 bases in between. The CDR3 DNA sequence: TGTGCCAGCAGTAGACAGGCACCGTACACCTTC. Protein sequence: CASSRQAPYTF.

This clone was observed a few times. The CDR3 region is CASSPLAGATDTQYF. CDR3 DNA sequence: TGTGCCAGCAGCCCGCTAGCGGGAGCCACAGATACGCAGTATTTT. V and J are TRBV11-2 and TRBJ2-3; 10 bases line up with TRBD2. Germline V CDR1 and CDR2: SGHAT, FQNNGV. V shed 5 bases and J 2 bases; nucleotides not matched to a gene: 4. CDR3 length: 15 residues.

This sequence joins TRBV20-1 and TRBJ2-1, with no clear D. The germline V gene encodes CDR1 DFQATT and CDR2 SNEGSKA (reference sequence). This CDR3 comprises 11 residues. Trimming pared 1 base from V and 10 bases from J, leaving 8 bases between. Here the CDR3 DNA reads TGCAGTGCTAGAGTTCTCGGGGAGCAGTTCTTC. Its translation: CSARVLGEQFF.

The V and J genes are TRBV5-4 and TRBJ2-7, with 9 bases fitting TRBD1. The CDR3 spans 14 residues. Unmatched junction bases numbered 5, after V lost 1 base and J lost 6 bases. Germline V gene data show CDR1 as SGHNT and CDR2 as YYREEE (reference sequence). Here the CDR3 reads CASSLRDRVTEQYF. The CDR3 bases are TGTGCCAGCAGCTTGAGGGACAGGGTAACCGAGCAGTACTTC.

The chain couples TRBV4-3 to TRBJ2-5; 10 nucleotides agree with TRBD2. Trimming removed 0 bases from V and 0 bases from J; junction bases left unmatched: 7. There are 18 residues in the CDR3. The germline V gene encodes CDR1 LGHNA and CDR2 YSLEER. The CDR3: CASSQEFRAGGDQETQYF. Written as DNA, the CDR3 is TGCGCCAGCAGCCAAGAATTTCGAGCGGGAGGGGACCAAGAGACCCAGTACTTC.